The subject of this entry is one T cell receptor (beta chain). The antigen is unknown. This record belongs to a study of T cells after yellow fever vaccination. Findings and caveats of the study: Weaker overall was a secondary response that nonetheless peaked faster, on day 5 versus 15.

From the 5' RACE reads, TCRdb called clonotypes with MiXCR, one entry per CDR3 protein. In the table there are some 400,000 distinct CDR3 sequences, over 15% of which are singletons. This CDR3 is built from 20 residues. Germline V gene data show CDR1 as SGHVS and CDR2 as FNYEAQ. The V gene end was trimmed by 5 bases and the J gene end by 5 bases; junction bases not matched to a gene: 22. The source of this sequence is a man younger than 30 who received the YFV17D yellow fever vaccine. The gene calls are TRBV7-6 and TRBJ2-1; 9 nucleotides agree with TRBD1. The sample consisted of PBMCs, taken before the yellow fever booster vaccination. The CDR3 DNA follows: TGTGCCAGCAGCCTTAGAACATGGGACAGGGTAGGGGGTAAAGACAATGAGCAGTTCTTC. Translation gives CASSLRTWDRVGGKDNEQFF.